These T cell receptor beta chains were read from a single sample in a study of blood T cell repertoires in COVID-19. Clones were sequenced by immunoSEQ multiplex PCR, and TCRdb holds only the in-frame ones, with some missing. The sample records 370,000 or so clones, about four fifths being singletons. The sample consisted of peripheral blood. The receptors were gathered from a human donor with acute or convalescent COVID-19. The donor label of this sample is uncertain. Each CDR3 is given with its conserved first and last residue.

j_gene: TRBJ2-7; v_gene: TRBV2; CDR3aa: CASSDPQGGMYEQYF
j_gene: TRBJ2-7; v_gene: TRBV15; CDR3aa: CATSTSTGAYEQYF
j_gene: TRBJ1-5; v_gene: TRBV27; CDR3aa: CASSPTGGNNQPQHF
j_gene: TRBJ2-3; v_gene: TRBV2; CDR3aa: CASSPVGGGTDTQYF
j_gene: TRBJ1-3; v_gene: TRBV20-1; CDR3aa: CSASRGSRGGNTIYF
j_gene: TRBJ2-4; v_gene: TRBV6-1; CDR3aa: CASSEAGSLAKNIQYF
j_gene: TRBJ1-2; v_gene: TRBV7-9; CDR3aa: CASSLERGLGNYGYTF
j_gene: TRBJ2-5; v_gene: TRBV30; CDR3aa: CAWTVSGSETQYF
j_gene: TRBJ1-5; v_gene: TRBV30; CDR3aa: CAWSRQDNQPQHF
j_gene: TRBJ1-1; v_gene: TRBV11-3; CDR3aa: CASSLVGGFKAFF
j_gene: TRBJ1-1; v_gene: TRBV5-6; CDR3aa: CASSLLQGLITMNTEAFF
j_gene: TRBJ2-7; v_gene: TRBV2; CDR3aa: CASRPGLAGYEQYF
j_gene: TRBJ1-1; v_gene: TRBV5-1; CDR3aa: CASSLVGQMNTEAFF
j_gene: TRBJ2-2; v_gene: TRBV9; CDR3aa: CASTTGTTITGELFF
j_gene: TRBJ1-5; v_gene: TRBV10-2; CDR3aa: CASSGTAGDGNQPQHF